The T cell receptor (beta chain) described here comes from a study of OX40 agonist ivuxolimab in advanced cancers. Between the trimmed V and J ends, which lost 4 bases and 6 bases, there was a span of 16 bases. Germline CDR1 reads SGDLS; CDR2 reads YYNGEE. This CDR3 is 15 amino acids long. Findings and caveats of the study: Among the nonresponders, some also had low normalized T-cell clonal expansion.

Produced via immunoSEQ multiplex PCR; TCRdb's table is partial and in-frame only. The sample lists approximately 50,000 clones, roughly nine tenths occurring once. This clone was picked up a small number of times. Its matching antigen is unknown. The sequence derives from an adult with an advanced solid tumor such as melanoma, head and neck, liver or kidney cancer. The sample consisted of CD4+ or CD8+ T cells sorted from blood, taken in a trial of the OX40 agonist ivuxolimab. The chain uses TRBV9 and TRBJ1-4; TRBD1 is a possible D gene (5 bases). The CDR3 spells CASSPRRGDYEKLFF. The DNA for the CDR3 is TGTGCCAGCAGCCCCCGGCGCGGGGACTATGAAAAACTGTTTTTT.